This T cell receptor beta chain originates from a study of T cell repertoires in cytomegalovirus infection. At the level of the study: Public TCR beta signatures marked donors with CMV infection and the matching HLA. General observations from the study: HLA-C-restricted CMV-specific TCR beta clonotypes prevailed in the ex vivo response. Cumulative public TCR beta family frequency identified CMV carriers with the relevant HLA.

CDR1 is SGHTA, CDR2 FQGNSA, per germline. The J segment lost 7 bases and the V segment lost 1 base, leaving 7 bases of the junction unmatched. The CDR3 is 16 amino acids. TCRdb independently ran MiXCR on the reads; one entry per CDR3 protein. The sample shows fewer than 350,000 distinct CDR3 sequences, roughly 15% of them seen only once. This clonotype has a count of ten or more. Antigen specificity is unknown. The chain joins TRBV7-2 to TRBJ1-6; 7 positions match TRBD1. The clonotype comes from a human donor in good health (CMV status not recorded). Some clones in this sample may be carry-over from other donors' samples. What was sequenced was PBMCs. In DNA form, the CDR3 reads TGTGCCAGCAGCTTAGGATTACAGGGGTTCAATTCACCCCTCCACTTT. Translation: CASSLGLQGFNSPLHF.